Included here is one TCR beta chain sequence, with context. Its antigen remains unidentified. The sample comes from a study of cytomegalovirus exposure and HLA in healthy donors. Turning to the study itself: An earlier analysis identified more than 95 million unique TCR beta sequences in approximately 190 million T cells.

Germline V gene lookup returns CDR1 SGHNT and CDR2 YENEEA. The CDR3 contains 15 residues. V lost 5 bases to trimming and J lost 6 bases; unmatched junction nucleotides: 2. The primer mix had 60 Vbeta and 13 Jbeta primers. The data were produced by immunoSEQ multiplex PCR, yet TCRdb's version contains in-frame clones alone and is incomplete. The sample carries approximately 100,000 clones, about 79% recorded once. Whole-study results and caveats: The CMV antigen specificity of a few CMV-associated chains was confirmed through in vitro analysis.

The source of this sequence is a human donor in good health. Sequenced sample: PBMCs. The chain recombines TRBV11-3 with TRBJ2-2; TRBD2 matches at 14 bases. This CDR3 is CASSRGLAGAGELFF. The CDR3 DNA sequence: TGTGCCAGCAGCCGGGGACTAGCGGGAGCCGGGGAGCTGTTTTTT.